The present T cell receptor beta chain was sequenced within a study of OX40 agonist ivuxolimab in advanced cancers. Across the whole study: Three patients responded partially, comprising one with hepatocellular carcinoma and two with cutaneous melanoma.

Overall study results and limits: In CD8+ T cells, expanded clones were on average more numerous than in CD4+.

Clones were read by immunoSEQ multiplex PCR, and TCRdb kept only the in-frame ones, dropping some. The repertoire has tens of thousands of clones, roughly 80% of them found once; the top ten carry approximately 5.3%. CDR1 is MNHEY, CDR2 SMNVEV, per germline (reference sequence). The CDR3 loop spans 13 amino acids. The V gene lost 10 bases and the J gene lost 4 bases, with 15 bases spanning the gap. A word on this clone: Its antigen is not identified.

The sequence was collected from an adult with an advanced solid tumor such as melanoma, head and neck, liver or kidney cancer. The chain joins TRBV27 to TRBJ2-3; the D call may be TRBD1 or TRBD2 (6 bases each). Sequenced material: CD4+ or CD8+ T cells sorted from blood, taken in a trial of the OX40 agonist ivuxolimab. Written as DNA, the CDR3 is TGTGCCACTAGCTCGGGGGCGGCAGATACGCAGTATTTT. Encoded protein: CATSSGAADTQYF.